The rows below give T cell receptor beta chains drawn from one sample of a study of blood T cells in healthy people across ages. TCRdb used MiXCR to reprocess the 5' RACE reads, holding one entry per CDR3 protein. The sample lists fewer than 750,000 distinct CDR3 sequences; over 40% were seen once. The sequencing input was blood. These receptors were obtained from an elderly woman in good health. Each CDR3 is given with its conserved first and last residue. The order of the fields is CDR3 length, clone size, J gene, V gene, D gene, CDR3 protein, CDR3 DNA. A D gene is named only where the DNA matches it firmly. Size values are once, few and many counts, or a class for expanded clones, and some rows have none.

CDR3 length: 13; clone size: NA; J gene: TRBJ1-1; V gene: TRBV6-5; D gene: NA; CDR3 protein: CASSPTYYTEAFF; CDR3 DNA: TGTGCCAGCAGTCCGACATACTACACTGAAGCTTTCTTT
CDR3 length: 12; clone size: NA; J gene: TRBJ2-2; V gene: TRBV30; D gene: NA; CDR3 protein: CAIRIGQGFLFF; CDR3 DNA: TGTGCAATTAGGATCGGGCAGGGGTTCCTGTTTTTT
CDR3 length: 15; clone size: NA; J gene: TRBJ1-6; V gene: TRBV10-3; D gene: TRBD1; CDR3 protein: CAISLQGAENSPLHF; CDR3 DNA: TGTGCCATCAGCCTACAGGGGGCAGAGAATTCACCCCTCCACTTT
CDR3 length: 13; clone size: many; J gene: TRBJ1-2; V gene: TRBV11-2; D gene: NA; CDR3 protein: CASSLGLLYGYTF; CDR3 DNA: TGTGCCAGCAGCTTAGGACTGCTATATGGCTACACCTTC
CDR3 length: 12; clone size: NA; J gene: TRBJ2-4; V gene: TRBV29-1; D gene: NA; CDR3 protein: CSLDFPSNIQYF; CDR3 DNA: TGCAGCCTTGACTTTCCTTCGAACATTCAGTACTTC
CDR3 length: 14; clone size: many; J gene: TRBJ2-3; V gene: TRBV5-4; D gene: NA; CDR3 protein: CASSLVGGSDTQYF; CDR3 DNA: TGTGCCAGCAGCTTGGTGGGGGGATCAGATACGCAGTATTTT
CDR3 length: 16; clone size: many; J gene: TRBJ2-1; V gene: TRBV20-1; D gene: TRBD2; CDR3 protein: CSARRTTSPFYNEQFF; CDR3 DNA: TGCAGTGCTAGGCGGACGACTAGCCCGTTCTACAATGAGCAGTTCTTC
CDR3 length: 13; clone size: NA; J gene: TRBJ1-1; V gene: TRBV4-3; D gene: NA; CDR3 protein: CASSRTDRAEAFF; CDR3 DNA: TGCGCCAGCAGTCGGACGGACCGTGCTGAAGCTTTCTTT
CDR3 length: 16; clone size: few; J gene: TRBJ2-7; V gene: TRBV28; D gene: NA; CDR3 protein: CASSSPAGSSPYEQYF; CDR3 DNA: TGTGCCAGCAGTTCCCCCGCGGGTTCCTCGCCCTACGAGCAGTACTTC
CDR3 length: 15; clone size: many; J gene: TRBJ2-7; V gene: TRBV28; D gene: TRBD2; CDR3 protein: CASSQGTSGIYEQYF; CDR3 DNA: TGTGCCAGCAGTCAAGGGACTAGCGGGATTTACGAGCAGTACTTC
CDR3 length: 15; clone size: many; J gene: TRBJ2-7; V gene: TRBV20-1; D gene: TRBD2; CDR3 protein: CSARDLQRGTYEQYF; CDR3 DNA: TGCAGTGCTAGAGATCTCCAGCGGGGGACCTACGAGCAGTACTTC
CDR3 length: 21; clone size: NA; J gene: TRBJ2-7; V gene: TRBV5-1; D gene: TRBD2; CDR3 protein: CASSSSAVGTSGRSSYNEQYF; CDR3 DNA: TGCGCCAGCAGCTCAAGCGCAGTTGGGACTAGCGGGAGGAGCTCCTACAATGAGCAGTACTTC
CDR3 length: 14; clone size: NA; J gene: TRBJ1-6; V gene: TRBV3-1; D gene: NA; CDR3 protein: CASSRRGVGSPLHF; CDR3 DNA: TGTGCCAGCAGCCGACGGGGAGTAGGGTCACCCCTCCACTTT
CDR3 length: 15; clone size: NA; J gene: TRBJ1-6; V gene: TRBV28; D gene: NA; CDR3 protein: CASSFSGRGNSPLHF; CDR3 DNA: TGTGCCAGCAGTTTTAGCGGGCGTGGGAATTCACCCCTCCACTTT
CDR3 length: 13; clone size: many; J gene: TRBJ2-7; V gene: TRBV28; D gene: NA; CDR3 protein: CASNKGGFHEQYF; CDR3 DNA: TGTGCCAGCAATAAAGGAGGGTTCCACGAGCAGTACTTC
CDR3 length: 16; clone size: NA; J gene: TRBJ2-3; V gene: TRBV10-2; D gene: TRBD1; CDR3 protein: CASSESTGAVQDTQYF; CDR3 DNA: TGCGCCAGCAGTGAGTCGACAGGGGCGGTTCAAGATACGCAGTATTTT
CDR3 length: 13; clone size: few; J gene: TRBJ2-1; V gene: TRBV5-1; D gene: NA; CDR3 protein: CASSLESKNEQFF; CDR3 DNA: TGCGCCAGCAGCTTGGAGAGTAAGAATGAGCAGTTCTTC
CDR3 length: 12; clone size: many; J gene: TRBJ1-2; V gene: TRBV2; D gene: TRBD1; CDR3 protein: CASRDRGYGYTF; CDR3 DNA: TGTGCCAGCCGGGACAGGGGATATGGCTACACCTTC
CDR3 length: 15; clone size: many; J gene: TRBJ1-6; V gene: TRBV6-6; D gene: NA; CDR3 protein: CASSYYRDTNSPLHF; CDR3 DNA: TGTGCCAGCAGTTACTACCGGGACACCAATTCACCCCTCCACTTT
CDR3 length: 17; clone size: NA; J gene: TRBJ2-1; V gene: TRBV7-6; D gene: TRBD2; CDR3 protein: CASSLNEGAGGVSEQFF; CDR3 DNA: TGTGCCAGCAGCTTAAATGAAGGAGCGGGAGGAGTAAGTGAGCAGTTCTTC
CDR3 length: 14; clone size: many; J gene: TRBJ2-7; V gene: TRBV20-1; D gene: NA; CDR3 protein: CSASIASATSEQYF; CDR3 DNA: TGCAGTGCTAGTATAGCTAGCGCGACCAGCGAGCAGTACTTC
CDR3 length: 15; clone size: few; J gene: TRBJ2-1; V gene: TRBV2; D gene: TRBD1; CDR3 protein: CASSSQGVFGNEQFF; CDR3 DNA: TGTGCCAGCAGTTCACAGGGGGTCTTTGGGAATGAGCAGTTCTTC
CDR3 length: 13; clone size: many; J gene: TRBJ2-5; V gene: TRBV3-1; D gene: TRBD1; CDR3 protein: CASTPTGAETQYF; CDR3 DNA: TGTGCCAGCACCCCGACAGGGGCAGAGACCCAGTACTTC
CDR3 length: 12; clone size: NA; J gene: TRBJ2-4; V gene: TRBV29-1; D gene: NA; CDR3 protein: CSVGPVENIQYF; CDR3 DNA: TGCAGCGTTGGGCCCGTCGAAAACATTCAGTACTTC
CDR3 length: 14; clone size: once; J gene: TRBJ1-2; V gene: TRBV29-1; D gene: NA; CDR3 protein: CSVAMGAGTLGYTF; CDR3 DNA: TGCAGCGTTGCAATGGGCGCTGGCACACTTGGCTACACCTTC
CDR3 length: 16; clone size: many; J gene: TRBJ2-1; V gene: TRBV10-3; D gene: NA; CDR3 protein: CAISESRWGAGNEQFF; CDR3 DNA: TGTGCCATCAGTGAGTCGCGGTGGGGGGCGGGTAATGAGCAGTTCTTC
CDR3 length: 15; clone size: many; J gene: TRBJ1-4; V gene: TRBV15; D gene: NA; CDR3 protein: CATSREGRGGEKLFF; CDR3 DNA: TGTGCCACCAGCAGAGAGGGACGGGGTGGAGAAAAACTGTTTTTT
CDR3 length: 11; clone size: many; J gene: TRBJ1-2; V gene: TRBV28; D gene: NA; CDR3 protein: CASTKLDGYTF; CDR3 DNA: TGTGCCAGCACAAAGTTGGATGGCTACACCTTC
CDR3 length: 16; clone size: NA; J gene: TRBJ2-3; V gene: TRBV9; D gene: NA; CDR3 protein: CASSPRGWASTDTQYF; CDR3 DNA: TGTGCCAGCAGCCCCCGGGGGTGGGCCAGCACAGATACGCAGTATTTT
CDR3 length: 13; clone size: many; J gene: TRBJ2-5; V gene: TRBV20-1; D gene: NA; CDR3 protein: CSARPNLRETQYF; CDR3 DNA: TGCAGTGCTAGGCCCAACCTGAGGGAGACCCAGTACTTC
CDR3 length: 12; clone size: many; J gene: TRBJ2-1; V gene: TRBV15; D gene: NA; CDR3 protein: CATNHERTQQFF; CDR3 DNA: TGTGCCACCAATCATGAGCGGACCCAGCAGTTCTTC
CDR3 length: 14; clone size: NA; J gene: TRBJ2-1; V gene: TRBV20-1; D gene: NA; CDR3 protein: CSATRRGLPNEQFF; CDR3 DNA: TGCAGTGCTACTCGCAGGGGCCTCCCGAATGAGCAGTTCTTC
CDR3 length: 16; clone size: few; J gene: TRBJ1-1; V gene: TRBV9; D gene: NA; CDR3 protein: CASSVAWGEANTEAFF; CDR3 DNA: TGTGCCAGCAGCGTAGCATGGGGAGAGGCGAACACTGAAGCTTTCTTT
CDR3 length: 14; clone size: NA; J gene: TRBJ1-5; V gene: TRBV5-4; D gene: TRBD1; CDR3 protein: CASNRDRHDQPQHF; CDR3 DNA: TGTGCCAGCAACCGGGACAGGCACGATCAGCCCCAGCATTTT
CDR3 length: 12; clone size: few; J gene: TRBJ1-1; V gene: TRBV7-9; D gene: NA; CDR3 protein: CASSRGGSEAFF; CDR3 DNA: TGTGCCAGCAGCCGAGGGGGGAGTGAAGCTTTCTTT
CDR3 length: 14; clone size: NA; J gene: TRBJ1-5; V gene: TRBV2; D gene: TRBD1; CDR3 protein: CASVGTGRYQPQHF; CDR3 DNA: TGTGCCAGCGTTGGGACAGGCCGTTATCAGCCCCAGCATTTT
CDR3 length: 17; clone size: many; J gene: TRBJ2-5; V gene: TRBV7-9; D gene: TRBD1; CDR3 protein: CASSFLTGTGYLETQYF; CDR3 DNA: TGTGCCAGCAGTTTCCTGACAGGGACGGGATATTTAGAGACCCAGTACTTC
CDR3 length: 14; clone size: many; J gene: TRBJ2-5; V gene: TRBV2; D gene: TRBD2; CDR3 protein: CASRAGSALGTQYF; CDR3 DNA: TGTGCCAGCAGAGCGGGATCAGCTTTGGGAACCCAGTACTTC
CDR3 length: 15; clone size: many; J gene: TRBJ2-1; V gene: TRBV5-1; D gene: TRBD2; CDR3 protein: CASSFPSGPYNEQFF; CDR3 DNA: TGCGCCAGCAGCTTTCCTAGCGGCCCATACAATGAGCAGTTCTTC
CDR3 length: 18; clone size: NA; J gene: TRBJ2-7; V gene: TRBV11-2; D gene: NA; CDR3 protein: CASSLDRVVGRVPIEQYF; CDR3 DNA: TGTGCCAGCAGCTTAGATCGGGTAGTTGGTAGGGTACCTATCGAGCAGTACTTC
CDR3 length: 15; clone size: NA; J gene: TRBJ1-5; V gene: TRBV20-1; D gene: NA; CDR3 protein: CSASSGATGGQPQHF; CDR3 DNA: TGCAGTGCTTCCTCGGGGGCAACCGGGGGTCAGCCCCAGCATTTT
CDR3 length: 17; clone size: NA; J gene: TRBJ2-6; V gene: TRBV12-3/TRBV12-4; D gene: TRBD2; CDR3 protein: CASSFGEGSSRANVLTF; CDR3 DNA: TGTGCCAGCAGTTTTGGGGAGGGGAGCTCCCGGGCCAACGTCCTGACTTTC
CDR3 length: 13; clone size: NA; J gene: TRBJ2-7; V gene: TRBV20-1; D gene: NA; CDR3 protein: CSARSRGAGEQYF; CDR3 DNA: TGCAGTGCTAGATCCCGTGGAGCAGGCGAGCAGTACTTC
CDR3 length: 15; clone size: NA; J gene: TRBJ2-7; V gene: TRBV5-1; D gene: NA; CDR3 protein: CASSGFGGAYNGQYF; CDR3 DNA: TGCGCCAGCAGCGGGTTTGGGGGAGCCTACAATGGGCAGTACTTC
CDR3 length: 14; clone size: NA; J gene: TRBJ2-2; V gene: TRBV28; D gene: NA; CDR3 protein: CASSPGPRGMVLFF; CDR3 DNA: TGTGCCAGCAGTCCCGGACCTAGGGGGATGGTGCTGTTTTTT
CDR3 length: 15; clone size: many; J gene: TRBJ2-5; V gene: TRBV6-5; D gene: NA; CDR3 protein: CASSYTYIPRETQYF; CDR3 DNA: TGTGCCAGCAGTTACACCTACATACCCCGGGAGACCCAGTACTTC